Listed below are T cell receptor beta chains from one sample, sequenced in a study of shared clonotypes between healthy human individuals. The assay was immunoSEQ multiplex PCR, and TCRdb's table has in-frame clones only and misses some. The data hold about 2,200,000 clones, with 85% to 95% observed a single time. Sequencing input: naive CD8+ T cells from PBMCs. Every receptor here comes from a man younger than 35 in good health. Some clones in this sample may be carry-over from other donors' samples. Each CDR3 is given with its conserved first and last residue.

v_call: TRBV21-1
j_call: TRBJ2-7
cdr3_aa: CASRGLAGDSYEQYF

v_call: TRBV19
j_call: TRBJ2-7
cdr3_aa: CASGDQRQGALYEQYF

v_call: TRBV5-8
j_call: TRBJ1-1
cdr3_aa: CASSWEGQKEAFF

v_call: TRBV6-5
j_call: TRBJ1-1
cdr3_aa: CASSYSSLMTEAFF

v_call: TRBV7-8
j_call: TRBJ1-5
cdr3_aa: CASSSSPGISQPQHF

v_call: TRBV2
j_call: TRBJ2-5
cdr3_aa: CASSAGRKETQYF

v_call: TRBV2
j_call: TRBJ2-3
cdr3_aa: CASSPRGRGPDTQYF

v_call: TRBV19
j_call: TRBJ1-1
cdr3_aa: CASRATGGFTEAFF

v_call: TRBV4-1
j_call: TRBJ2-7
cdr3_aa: CASSQSPGLEGSEQYF

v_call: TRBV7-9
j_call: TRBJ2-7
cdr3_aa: CASSLGPGTDYEQYF

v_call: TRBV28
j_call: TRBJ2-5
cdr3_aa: CASLPTEYQETQYF

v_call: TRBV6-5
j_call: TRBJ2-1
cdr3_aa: CASSPRQGAEQFF

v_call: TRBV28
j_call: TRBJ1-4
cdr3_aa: CASRPRTTLVSKLFF

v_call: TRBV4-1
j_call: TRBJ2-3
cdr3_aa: CASSQRQGATDTQYF

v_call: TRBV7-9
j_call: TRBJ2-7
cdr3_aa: CASRLSGTYEQYF

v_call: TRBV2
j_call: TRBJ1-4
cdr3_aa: CASSPLSTASYNEKLFF

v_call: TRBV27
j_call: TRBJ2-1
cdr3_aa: CASSLYSGGYNEQFF

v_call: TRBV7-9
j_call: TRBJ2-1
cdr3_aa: CASSLADHNEQFF